These 4 T cell receptor beta chains originate from one sample sequenced in a study of beta chain features in type 1 diabetes. What was sequenced were expressed TCRB transcripts, since all of the isolated RNA had been reverse transcribed. Method: immunoSEQ multiplex PCR; TCRdb's copy keeps in-frame clones and lacks some. The data contain roughly 340,000 clones, roughly 13% of them singletons. Findings and limits, study-wide: Type 1 diabetes patients showed a moderate but significant shortening of TCRB CDR3s in all four CD4+ subsets.

Their target antigens are unknown. The sample comprised naive CD4+ T cells from blood. The receptors were gathered from a woman aged 18-35 years with type 1 diabetes.

There are a few counts of this clone. In DNA, the CDR3 is TGTGCCAGCAGCCCGCGGACAGGACAAGAGACCCAGTACTTC. This sequence encodes CASSPRTGQETQYF. The V gene is TRBV14, the J gene TRBJ2-5, with 7 bases aligning to TRBD1. V lost 4 bases to trimming and J lost 2 bases; unmatched junction nucleotides: 4. Germline V CDR1 and CDR2: SGHDN, FVKESK. CDR3 length equals 14 residues.

As concerns this clone: The sample contains more than one DNA sequence encoding this CDR3. The CDR3 coding sequence is TGTGCCACCAGCAGAGACAGGTACACAGATACGCAGTATTTT. It translates to CATSRDRYTDTQYF. The chain carries TRBV15 and TRBJ2-3; D is unclear. This CDR3 comprises 14 residues. Germline V gene sequence: CDR1 LNHNV, CDR2 YYDKDF (reference sequence). With 0 bases removed from V and 2 bases from J, the gap between germline ends came to 6 bases.

The CDR3 sequence is CASSRQAALYEQYF. In DNA form, the CDR3 reads TGTGCCAGCAGCCGACAAGCAGCACTCTACGAGCAGTACTTC. The J gene is TRBJ2-7, the V gene TRBV14; D is undetermined. CDR3 length: 14 residues. The V end lost 4 bases, the J end lost 3 bases, and 13 bases lay between the germline ends. Germline CDR1 reads SGHDN; CDR2 reads FVKESK.

This chain uses TRBV30 with TRBJ1-5, with D possibly matching TRBD1 (5 bases). The germline V gene encodes CDR1 GTSNPN and CDR2 SVGIG (reference sequence). This CDR3 has 13 residues. V was cut by 8 bases and J by 6 bases, with 17 bases left in between. In nucleotides, the CDR3 is TGTGCCGGGGGGAAATCCCAGGGTCAGCCCCAGCATTTT. Its protein is CAGGKSQGQPQHF. Complete variable domain (other parts from reference TRBV30 and TRBJ1-5): SQTIHQWPATLVQPVGSPLSLECTVEGTSNPNLYWYRQAAGRGLQLLFYSVGIGQISSEVPQNLSASRPQDRQFILSSKKLLLSDSGFYLCAGGKSQGQPQHFGDGTRLSIL.